A single sample gave rise to the 22 T cell receptor beta chains below, sequenced in a study of blood T cells in healthy people across ages. Using a J-beta primer mix together with a sample-barcoded 5' primer, a second PCR was run for roughly 6 to 12 cycles. TCRdb re-called the 5' RACE reads through MiXCR, storing one row per CDR3 protein. The sample has approximately 400,000 distinct CDR3 sequences; 45% to 60% are singletons. The source material was blood. The receptors derive from a man between 60 and 75 years old in good health.

In its sample, this clonotype was seen many times. The gene calls are TRBV5-1 and TRBJ2-1; a weak D match, TRBD1 (6 bases). Germline CDR1 is SGHRS and CDR2 is YFSETQ. The CDR3 contains 14 residues. Trimming took off 6 bases at V and 5 bases at J, with 15 bases between the two ends. CDR3: CASNPLDRDNEQFF. DNA of the CDR3: TGCGCCAGCAACCCCCTGGACAGAGACAATGAGCAGTTCTTC.

The chain links TRBV7-2 to TRBJ2-7; no clear D gene. Trimming took 6 bases from V and 7 from J, leaving 13 bases between them. Per the germline V gene, CDR1 is SGHTA and CDR2 is FQGNSA. This CDR3 contains 12 residues. The DNA of the CDR3 is TGTGCCAGCAGTCGTCCCTTGTCGGAGCAGTACTTC. This gives the protein CASSRPLSEQYF.

This clonotype was seen ten or more times. The gene calls are TRBV12-3 or TRBV12-4 and TRBJ2-7; D not resolved. The length of the CDR3 is 12 residues. V shed 2 bases and J shed 7 bases, with 9 bases lying between them. The CDR3 loop is CASSLSSSEQYF. The CDR3 DNA follows: TGTGCCAGCAGTTTATCTTCGTCAGAGCAGTACTTC.

The V and J genes are TRBV5-6 and TRBJ2-5; D uncertain. The CDR3 contains 14 residues. Trimming removed 0 bases at V and 7 bases at J, with 13 bases between. CDR1 is SGHDT, CDR2 YYEEEE, per germline. The CDR3 coding sequence is TGTGCCAGCAGCTTGGGACCAACGACTCGGACCCAGTACTTC. It yields the protein CASSLGPTTRTQYF.

This clonotype showed up just once. This chain connects TRBV20-1 to TRBJ2-2; possible D gene TRBD2, 5 bases. The length of the CDR3 is 14 residues. CDR1 is DFQATT, CDR2 SNEGSKA, per germline (reference sequence). Trimming shortened V by 3 bases and J by 3 bases, and 11 bases separated the two germline ends. CDR3 coding DNA: TGCAGTGCTAGTCAGCGGAGTGACACCGGGGAGCTGTTTTTT. It yields the protein CSASQRSDTGELFF.

The J gene is TRBJ2-3, the V gene TRBV7-2; perhaps D is TRBD1 or TRBD2 (6 bases each). CDR3 size: 17 residues. Trimming pared 5 bases from V and 4 bases from J, leaving 22 bases between. Germline CDR1 is SGHTA and CDR2 is FQGNSA. As DNA, the CDR3 is TGTGCCAGCAGCCGAGGGGGGCTGGGGGTATGGCCAGATACGCAGTATTTT. It codes for CASSRGGLGVWPDTQYF.

This clonotype was seen repeatedly, ten times or more. V gene TRBV5-1 combines with J gene TRBJ2-1; D not certain. V lost 4 bases to trimming and J lost 0 bases, with 14 bases between them. This CDR3 spans 16 amino acids. The germline V gene has CDR1 SGHRS and CDR2 YFSETQ. The CDR3 nucleotides read TGCGCCAGCAGCCCGGAACTTAGAGGCTCCTACAATGAGCAGTTCTTC. It yields the protein CASSPELRGSYNEQFF.

This chain connects TRBV5-1 to TRBJ2-1, with D perhaps matching TRBD1 or TRBD2 (5 bases each). The germline V and J ends were trimmed by 3 bases and 5 bases, with 6 bases remaining between them. The CDR3 covers 12 residues. Germline V gene data show CDR1 as SGHRS and CDR2 as YFSETQ. CDR3 bases: TGCGCCAGCAGCTGGGGGAACAATGAGCAGTTCTTC. This encodes CASSWGNNEQFF.

The V and J genes are TRBV20-1 and TRBJ2-2; TRBD1 agrees at 7 bases. The CDR3 totals 15 residues. The V segment lost 2 bases and the J segment 2 bases; nucleotides outside the gene matches: 5. Per germline, CDR1 DFQATT and CDR2 SNEGSKA (reference sequence). The CDR3 spells CSARKGTANTGELFF. The CDR3 DNA reads as TGCAGTGCTAGAAAAGGGACAGCTAACACCGGGGAGCTGTTTTTT.

The gene calls are TRBV5-1 and TRBJ2-3; a weak D match, TRBD1 (6 bases). The CDR3 extends over 14 amino acids. Germline loops: CDR1 SGHRS, CDR2 YFSETQ. V lost 4 bases, J lost 3 bases, and 12 bases lay in between. The CDR3 DNA follows: TGCGCCAGCAGCCCCGGACAGCGGACAGATACGCAGTATTTT. Its protein is CASSPGQRTDTQYF.

The chain couples TRBV4-2 to TRBJ2-3; the D gene is possibly TRBD2 (6 bases). The CDR3 has 14 amino acids. Trimming cost V 5 bases and J 8 bases, with 17 bases left between them. Germline lookup yields CDR1 LGHNA and CDR2 YNFKEQ. The CDR3 sequence: CASSTQEGTGTQYF. DNA for the CDR3: TGTGCCAGCAGCACCCAGGAGGGGACCGGTACGCAGTATTTT.

This clonotype has more than one count but fewer than ten. The CDR3 sequence is CASSRDWPFGYTF. CDR3 bases: TGTGCCAGCAGCCGGGACTGGCCTTTCGGCTACACCTTC. The chain has TRBV6-2 or TRBV6-3 and TRBJ1-2; D perhaps matches TRBD1 (5 bases). Germline V gene lookup returns CDR1 MNHEY and CDR2 SVGEGT. This CDR3 contains 13 residues. V was cut by 6 bases and J by 8 bases, with 16 bases left in between.

V usage is TRBV27 and J usage is TRBJ1-5; D perhaps matches TRBD1 (6 bases). The CDR3 consists of 15 residues. Trimming took 10 bases from V and 5 from J, leaving 21 bases between them. Germline V CDR1 and CDR2: MNHEY, SMNVEV (reference sequence). Here the CDR3 reads CATKKGRGDYQPQHF. Here the CDR3 DNA reads TGTGCCACCAAAAAGGGCAGGGGAGACTATCAGCCCCAGCATTTT.

This clonotype was counted many times. The J gene is TRBJ1-1, the V gene TRBV20-1, with D perhaps TRBD1 (5 bases). The CDR3 totals 15 residues. V dropped 6 bases and J dropped 0 bases, with 17 bases sitting between them. Germline assignment: CDR1 DFQATT and CDR2 SNEGSKA (reference sequence). In nucleotides, the CDR3 is TGCAGTGCCCGAGGGCCAGCAGGGTTGAACACTGAAGCTTTCTTT. Translated: CSARGPAGLNTEAFF.

This sequence joins TRBV20-1 and TRBJ2-5; D is unclear. Trimming removed 1 base at V and 5 bases at J, with 17 bases between. This CDR3 region has 15 residues. Germline V lookup: CDR1 DFQATT, CDR2 SNEGSKA (reference sequence). The CDR3 DNA reads TGCAGTGCTAGAGGAGCCAGTTGGGTGGGGGAGACCCAGTACTTC. Its translation: CSARGASWVGETQYF.

J is TRBJ1-2 and V is TRBV11-2, with unresolved D. Between the trimmed V and J ends, which lost 4 bases and 5 bases, there was a span of 8 bases. Germline assignment: CDR1 SGHAT and CDR2 FQNNGV. The CDR3 spans 12 residues. CDR3 DNA sequence: TGTGCCAGCAGCTCCTTGAGGTATGGCTACACCTTC. Translated, it gives CASSSLRYGYTF.

The J gene is TRBJ1-5, the V gene TRBV6-5; weak D call: TRBD1 (6 bases). Germline V gene data show CDR1 as MNHEY and CDR2 as SVGAGI. This CDR3 has 15 residues. V was clipped by 5 bases and J by 4 bases, with 15 bases between them. CDR3 loop: CASSPRQEINQPQHF. The CDR3 DNA reads TGTGCCAGCAGTCCCCGACAGGAGATTAATCAGCCCCAGCATTTT.

The count of this clonotype is one. The chain links TRBV12-3 or TRBV12-4 to TRBJ2-7, with unresolved D. This CDR3 comprises 12 residues. V was cut by 2 bases and J by 6 bases, with 8 bases left in between. The chain's CDR3 is CASSLSTGEQYF. The DNA for the CDR3 is TGTGCCAGCAGTTTATCCACGGGCGAGCAGTACTTC.

V gene TRBV12-3 or TRBV12-4 combines with J gene TRBJ2-5; the match to TRBD1 covers 11 bases. The CDR3 totals 15 residues. Trimming at V came to 6 bases and at J to 6 bases, leaving 9 bases not matched to a gene. CDR3 sequence reads: CASSLEGQGGQTQYF. The DNA of the CDR3 is TGTGCCAGCAGCCTTGAGGGACAGGGGGGACAGACCCAGTACTTC.

This chain connects TRBV6-4 to TRBJ2-3; D is undetermined. Per germline, CDR1 MRHNA and CDR2 SNTAGT. Trimming cost V 2 bases and J 0 bases, with 9 bases left between them. The CDR3 covers 15 residues. DNA for the CDR3: TGTGCCAGCAGTGACCGCCACGGTAGCACAGATACGCAGTATTTT. Amino acids: CASSDRHGSTDTQYF.

This clonotype was counted ten times or more. This chain links TRBV10-1 with TRBJ2-5, with D perhaps TRBD1 or TRBD2 (5 bases each). V was shortened by 2 bases and J by 7 bases, with 11 bases between the two germline ends. This CDR3 has 13 residues. Germline V CDR1 and CDR2: WNHNN, SYGVQD (reference sequence). CDR3 nucleotide sequence: TGCGCCAGCAGTGAGATCCGGGGCGGGACCCAGTACTTC. The encoded protein is CASSEIRGGTQYF.

There are a few counts of this clonotype. This chain links TRBV3-1 with TRBJ2-7; no reliable D call. Germline loops: CDR1 LGHDT, CDR2 YNNKEL (reference sequence). The CDR3 length is 12 residues. Deletions cut 2 bases from V and 3 bases from J, with 5 bases between. DNA of the CDR3: TGTGCCAGCAGCCAATCCCACTACGAGCAGTACTTC. This sequence encodes CASSQSHYEQYF.